This T cell receptor beta chain was sequenced for a study of T cell responses to AZD1222 COVID-19 vaccine (dated by TCRdb to the early 2020s). Regarding the study in general: Because spike-specific TCR depth and breadth did not differ between the two schedules, AZD1222 recipients who got a second dose at roughly 4 weeks were pooled with those who got a second dose at roughly 12 weeks. A total of approximately 240 trial participants underwent TCR sequencing, of whom approximately 200 had received two doses of AZD1222 and some 25 had received two doses of the MenACWY control vaccine. Trial participants were enrolled by age into subgroups of 18-55, 56-69 and 70-plus years, and 148, 28 and 57 TCR-sequenced participants, respectively, were included in these subgroups. Study-wide conclusions, independent of this receptor: Participants were mostly white British and included more females than males, and it was suggested by the authors that clonal diversity may have been underestimated. Spike-specific TCR breadth and depth rose significantly after two AZD1222 doses compared with day 0 and with MenACWY recipients. The whole spike protein was spanned by vaccine-associated CD4 TCRs, and dominant responses were seen in regions 160-218 and 743-854. Because no day 14 peak-response samples were available, the repertoires could be characterized only after the peak T cell response. The 56-69-year group was small, and its depth increase did not reach significance, likely because of low power. Nearly half of unique spike-specific TCRs reportedly recognized epitopes outside regions mutated in the B.1.351 and B.1.1.7 variants. Conclusions about previously exposed vaccinees are limited, since just a handful of AZD1222 recipients were seropositive for SARS-CoV-2 at baseline.

The CDR3 regions of human TCRbeta chains were subjected to immunosequencing. The authors' analysis ran thus. Repertoire TCRs were checked for matches against a reference library of SARS-CoV-2-specific TCRs that had been generated using the MIRA antigen-specificity platform. Breadth was defined as the fraction of unique TCRs that were SARS-CoV-2-associated, and depth was defined as the fraction of total T cells that were SARS-CoV-2-associated. Using the MIRA data, each spike-specific TCR was assigned both to the spike region to which the TCR was reactive and to a CD4 or CD8 class. Log10-transformed breadth and depth values were compared by one-way ANOVA with Sidak's multiple comparisons tests. TCRdb took this table from immuneACCESS and kept in-frame rearrangements with V and J called. Such tables lack part of the clones; where checked against another copy, unresolved V genes explain under half of the gap, and the rest is unexplained. V, J and clone size reflect that table, while D and trimming were determined from the DNA. Across this sample there are approximately 130,000 clones, with 90% seen only once. The ten largest clones represent around 7.2% of the sample.

With regard to this clone: Its antigen remains undetermined. Nothing much larger sits one base from this clone, and base qualities are not available.

Per the publication, the time point label means: baseline before first vaccination. The vaccinee samples were drawn from two UK trials, COV001 and COV002, one of which was a single-blind randomized controlled phase 2/3 trial testing AZD1222 (ChAdOx1 nCoV-19) in healthy adults. Trial participant PBMC samples were collected at day 0 and day 28 after the second dose for TCRbeta chain sequencing. The CDR3 covers 13 residues, taking in both the cysteine and the phenylalanine. The DNA shown is the 39-base CDR3, in frame from base 1. From the germline V gene, CDR1 is SGDLS and CDR2 is YYNGEE. The trim is 2 bases for V and 4 bases for J, with a gap of 9 bases between the germline ends.

The specimen was peripheral blood, collected on day 0 of AZD1222 vaccination. This clonotype originated in an adult in good health. This chain is built from TRBV9 and TRBJ1-2; TRBD1 could be the D gene, as 6 bases match. The nucleotide sequence is given as TGTGCCAGCAGCGTGGGAGGGGGCTATGGCTACACCTTC. Its protein reads: CASSVGGGYGYTF.